A selection of T cell receptor beta chains follows, all from one sample in a study of Graves' ophthalmopathy and Graves' hyperthyroidism. A single record per CDR3 protein comes from TCRdb applying MiXCR to the multiplex PCR reads. The sample lists 740,000 or so distinct CDR3 sequences, roughly 40% occurring once. Sequencing was done on a sample of peripheral blood. The source of these receptors is an adult man with Graves' ophthalmopathy. CDR3s include the opening cysteine and the closing phenylalanine or tryptophan. Each record gives: clone size, V gene, CDR3 length, J gene, D gene, CDR3 protein, CDR3 DNA. D genes are given only for firm matches. The size of a clone is reported for some rows only, either as once, few or many, or as a class for expanded clones.

many	TRBV24-1	14	TRBJ2-5	NA	CATSDTRLEETQYF	TGTGCCACCAGTGATACCAGACTGGAAGAGACCCAGTACTTC
NA	TRBV9	15	TRBJ2-5	NA	CASSSSGDTEETQYF	TGTGCCAGCAGCTCATCAGGGGATACTGAAGAGACCCAGTACTTC
few	TRBV2	12	TRBJ2-7	TRBD2	CASGGTKREQYF	TGTGCCAGCGGGGGGACTAAGCGCGAGCAGTACTTC
many	TRBV10-3	13	TRBJ1-2	NA	CAISGAAGEGYTF	TGTGCCATCAGCGGAGCAGCGGGGGAAGGCTACACCTTC
many	TRBV2	14	TRBJ1-2	NA	CASRKRQEGPLYTF	TGTGCCAGCAGGAAAAGACAGGAGGGGCCCCTCTACACCTTC
few	TRBV5-1	14	TRBJ1-1	NA	CASSRVAGNTEAFF	TGCGCCAGCAGTAGAGTGGCAGGGAACACTGAAGCTTTCTTT
NA	TRBV7-9	16	TRBJ2-7	TRBD1	CASSPTGQGDAYEQYF	TGTGCCAGCAGCCCCACGGGACAGGGGGACGCCTACGAGCAGTACTTC
few	TRBV11-2	15	TRBJ1-6	NA	CASSLRGGAESPLHF	TGTGCCAGCAGCTTAAGGGGAGGGGCAGAATCACCCCTCCACTTT
NA	TRBV19	14	TRBJ1-5	TRBD1	CASRAGTGGQPQHF	TGTGCCAGCCGGGCCGGGACAGGGGGCCAGCCCCAGCATTTT
NA	TRBV6-5	12	TRBJ2-7	NA	CASSYGDHEQYF	TGTGCCAGCAGTTACGGTGATCACGAGCAGTACTTC
many	TRBV20-1	14	TRBJ2-7	NA	CSARDAGLSYEQYF	TGCAGTGCTAGAGATGCAGGACTCTCCTACGAGCAGTACTTC
many	TRBV29-1	14	TRBJ1-2	NA	CSETRNTLNRGYTF	TGCAGCGAGACTAGGAACACCCTCAATCGGGGCTACACCTTC
NA	TRBV9	15	TRBJ1-1	TRBD1	CASSVEDRGYAEAFF	TGTGCCAGCAGCGTAGAGGACAGGGGTTACGCTGAAGCTTTCTTT
many	TRBV7-6	17	TRBJ1-4	NA	CASSLLAGEPTNEKLFF	TGTGCCAGCAGCTTATTGGCAGGGGAACCAACTAATGAAAAACTGTTTTTT
NA	TRBV7-2	16	TRBJ2-7	NA	CASSRTDTESPYEQYF	TGTGCCAGCAGCCGCACGGACACCGAATCCCCCTACGAGCAGTACTTC
many	TRBV9	15	TRBJ2-5	NA	CASSVTGQDFETQYF	TGTGCCAGCAGCGTCACGGGGCAGGATTTCGAGACCCAGTACTTC
few	TRBV6-1	12	TRBJ2-7	NA	CASSYPDNEQYF	TGTGCCAGCAGTTACCCGGACAACGAGCAGTACTTC
many	TRBV29-1	13	TRBJ1-6	TRBD1	CSVGTGLNSPLHF	TGCAGCGTTGGGACAGGGCTTAATTCACCCCTCCACTTT
few	TRBV7-9	15	TRBJ1-2	TRBD1	CASSPSGQGNYGYTF	TGCGCCAGCAGCCCGTCGGGACAGGGTAACTATGGCTACACCTTC
few	TRBV7-4	18	TRBJ2-6	TRBD1	CASSRNTGGASGANVLTF	TGTGCCAGCAGCCGAAATACAGGGGGCGCGTCTGGGGCCAACGTCCTGACTTTC
NA	TRBV7-9	17	TRBJ1-3	NA	CASSSDRAGLSGNTIYF	TGTGCCAGCAGCTCTGACAGAGCGGGGCTCTCTGGAAACACCATATATTTT
many	TRBV7-8	17	TRBJ2-7	NA	CASSLASAGRRSYEQYF	TGTGCCAGCAGCTTAGCGTCTGCGGGTCGCCGCTCCTACGAGCAGTACTTC
NA	TRBV7-3	16	TRBJ2-2	TRBD2	CASSVDDSGGTGELFF	TGTGCCAGCAGCGTTGACGACAGCGGGGGCACCGGGGAGCTGTTTTTT
NA	TRBV7-8	10	TRBJ1-1	NA	CAWQTVEAFF	TGTGCCTGGCAGACAGTAGAAGCTTTCTTT
NA	TRBV7-9	15	TRBJ2-7	TRBD2	CASSLTTSGRYEQYF	TGTGCCAGCAGCCTTACGACTAGCGGGAGGTACGAGCAGTACTTC
many	TRBV7-6	14	TRBJ2-5	NA	CASSSDSIRETQYF	TGTGCCAGCAGTTCAGATTCAATTCGGGAGACCCAGTACTTC
many	TRBV29-1	14	TRBJ1-5	NA	CSVAQGSGNQPQHF	TGCAGCGTCGCCCAGGGGTCGGGCAATCAGCCCCAGCATTTT
many	TRBV10-3	13	TRBJ1-4	NA	CAISENELEKLFF	TGTGCCATCAGTGAGAACGAGTTGGAAAAACTGTTTTTT
few	TRBV20-1	13	TRBJ1-2	NA	CSAGLKGGDGYTF	TGCAGTGCTGGACTCAAAGGGGGGGATGGCTACACCTTC
once	TRBV10-3	13	TRBJ2-5	NA	CAISSYREETQYF	TGTGCCATCAGTTCCTACAGAGAAGAGACCCAGTACTTC
NA	TRBV25-1	19	TRBJ1-1	TRBD1	CASSASYGQGAGWDTEAFF	TGTGCCAGCAGTGCTTCCTACGGACAGGGGGCAGGATGGGACACTGAAGCTTTCTTT
NA	TRBV29-1	12	TRBJ1-2	NA	CASSGEGSGYTF	TGTGCCAGCTCAGGGGAGGGAAGTGGCTACACCTTC
few	TRBV12-5	15	TRBJ2-7	TRBD2	CASRWGSGSRGEQYF	TGTGCCAGCAGGTGGGGGAGCGGGAGCCGGGGAGAGCAGTACTTC
NA	TRBV9	17	TRBJ2-2	TRBD2	CASSLGTSGTNTGELFF	TGTGCCAGCAGCCTCGGGACTAGCGGAACGAACACCGGGGAGCTGTTTTTT
NA	TRBV10-3	16	TRBJ2-3	TRBD2	CASTDRSSGGGDTQYF	TGTGCCAGCACCGACAGATCTAGCGGGGGGGGAGATACGCAGTATTTT
NA	TRBV20-1	17	TRBJ1-2	NA	CSARQYPRIGFSYGYTF	TGCAGTGCTAGACAATACCCCAGGATAGGGTTTTCCTATGGCTACACCTTC
NA	TRBV12-3/TRBV12-4	15	TRBJ1-1	TRBD1	CASTPTGGIITEAFF	TGTGCCAGCACTCCGACAGGGGGGATTATCACTGAAGCTTTCTTT